These T cell receptor beta chains were read from a single sample in a study of CD8 T cells in Susac syndrome. TCRdb recomputed calls from the immunoSEQ multiplex PCR reads with MiXCR, one row per CDR3 protein. This table holds approximately 94,000 distinct CDR3 sequences, 95% found once. Sequencing used CD8+ T cells from PBMCs. These receptors were collected from a human donor with Susac syndrome. Both conserved end residues are part of each CDR3. Each record gives: D gene, V gene, J gene, clone size, CDR3 protein, CDR3 DNA. D genes are given only for firm matches. Some rows have no size entry. The others give once, few or many, or a class for an expanded clone.

NA,TRBV24-1,TRBJ2-7,NA,CATSGVSDEQYF,TGTGCCACCAGTGGGGTCTCCGACGAGCAGTACTTC
TRBD1,TRBV7-3,TRBJ1-2,NA,CASSPTGTGGYTF,TGTGCCAGCAGCCCGACAGGGACGGGAGGCTACACCTTC
NA,TRBV12-3/TRBV12-4,TRBJ1-4,NA,CASSFRSSSRVQKKLFF,TGTGCCAGCAGTTTTAGGTCTAGTTCAAGGGTTCAGAAAAAACTGTTTTTT
NA,TRBV6-5,TRBJ2-1,once,CASSYQGIGNEQFF,TGTGCCAGCAGTTACCAGGGGATTGGGAATGAGCAGTTCTTC
TRBD1,TRBV29-1,TRBJ2-7,once,CSGTGTGGYEQYF,TGCAGCGGCACCGGGACAGGGGGCTACGAGCAGTACTTC
NA,TRBV12-3/TRBV12-4,TRBJ2-7,NA,CASRNGLSYEQYF,TGTGCCAGCAGAAACGGACTTTCCTACGAGCAGTACTTC
NA,TRBV7-9,TRBJ2-2,NA,CASSTGDGNTGELFF,TGTGCCAGCAGCACCGGGGACGGAAACACCGGGGAGCTGTTTTTT
NA,TRBV3-1,TRBJ2-3,NA,CASSQEVALKGADTQYF,TGTGCCAGCAGCCAAGAGGTGGCCTTGAAGGGAGCAGATACGCAGTATTTT
TRBD2,TRBV5-1,TRBJ2-7,NA,CASSRGLAGVVDEQYF,TGCGCCAGCAGCCGCGGACTAGCGGGAGTGGTAGACGAGCAGTACTTC
TRBD1,TRBV5-4,TRBJ2-7,NA,CASSQTGTYEQYF,TGTGCCAGCAGCCAGACAGGGACCTACGAGCAGTACTTC
TRBD1,TRBV29-1,TRBJ2-7,NA,CSVGGGTGDSEQYF,TGCAGCGTTGGAGGGGGGACAGGGGATTCCGAGCAGTACTTC
NA,TRBV27,TRBJ2-1,NA,CASGGRDNEQFF,TGTGCCAGCGGGGGACGGGACAATGAGCAGTTCTTC
NA,TRBV27,TRBJ2-7,NA,CASSPQGNRYEQYF,TGTGCCAGCAGTCCCCAGGGGAATCGCTACGAGCAGTACTTC
NA,TRBV3-1,TRBJ2-1,NA,CASSQDIRQLQFF,TGTGCCAGCAGCCAAGATATAAGACAGTTGCAGTTCTTC
TRBD2,TRBV19,TRBJ2-7,NA,CASSLRGRPYEQYF,TGTGCCAGTAGTTTACGCGGGAGACCCTACGAGCAGTACTTC
NA,TRBV24-1,TRBJ2-5,NA,CATSRSGLQETQYF,TGTGCCACCAGTCGGAGCGGGCTACAAGAGACCCAGTACTTC
NA,TRBV6-2/TRBV6-3,TRBJ2-7,NA,CASSYSAHEQYF,TGTGCCAGCAGTTACTCCGCACACGAGCAGTACTTC
TRBD2,TRBV27,TRBJ2-1,NA,CASSLIWEGGQFF,TGTGCCAGCAGTTTAATCTGGGAGGGTGGGCAGTTCTTC
NA,TRBV3-1,TRBJ2-1,few,CASSQEGEQFF,TGTGCCAGCAGCCAAGAGGGTGAGCAGTTCTTC
NA,TRBV20-1,TRBJ2-7,NA,CSAQDGSYEQYF,TGCAGTGCTCAGGACGGTTCCTACGAGCAGTACTTC
NA,TRBV19,TRBJ1-2,NA,CASMWRGANYGYTF,TGTGCCAGTATGTGGAGGGGAGCTAACTATGGCTACACCTTC
NA,TRBV3-1,TRBJ2-1,NA,CASSQGINEQFF,TGTGCCAGCAGCCAAGGGATCAATGAGCAGTTCTTC
NA,TRBV19,TRBJ1-2,NA,CASSSDGSPYGYTF,TGTGCCAGTAGTTCAGACGGATCCCCCTATGGCTACACCTTC